The entry below gives a single TCR beta chain sequence along with its context. This specimen belongs to a study of CD8 T cells in Susac syndrome. CD8+ and CD4+ T cells taken from blood had their TCR beta sequenced. The multiple sclerosis controls comprised treatment-naive patients whose relapsing-remitting disease was stable or active. TEMRA cells were FACS-enriched, with CD8+ and CD4+ T cells isolated negatively. Germline assignment: CDR1 SEHNR and CDR2 FQNEAQ (reference sequence). This CDR3 is built from 12 residues. V was clipped by 5 bases and J by 10 bases, with 15 bases between them. Reverse transcription of about 0.45 to 1 ug RNA was performed with random hexamers. By means of immunoSEQ multiplex PCR, TCR beta CDR3 spanning 54 Vbeta and 13 Jbeta underwent amplification. In TCRdb, the immunoSEQ multiplex PCR reads were re-called with MiXCR into one record per CDR3 protein. Here the sample spans 250,000 to 300,000 distinct CDR3 sequences, 70% to 90% being singletons.

The sequence was collected from a human donor with multiple sclerosis. This chain connects TRBV7-9 to TRBJ2-7, with TRBD1 as a possible D gene (6 bases). Sequencing was carried out using CD8+ T cells from PBMCs. DNA for the CDR3: TGTGCCAGCAGCACCCACAGGGCTGAACAGTACTTC. Residues: CASSTHRAEQYF.